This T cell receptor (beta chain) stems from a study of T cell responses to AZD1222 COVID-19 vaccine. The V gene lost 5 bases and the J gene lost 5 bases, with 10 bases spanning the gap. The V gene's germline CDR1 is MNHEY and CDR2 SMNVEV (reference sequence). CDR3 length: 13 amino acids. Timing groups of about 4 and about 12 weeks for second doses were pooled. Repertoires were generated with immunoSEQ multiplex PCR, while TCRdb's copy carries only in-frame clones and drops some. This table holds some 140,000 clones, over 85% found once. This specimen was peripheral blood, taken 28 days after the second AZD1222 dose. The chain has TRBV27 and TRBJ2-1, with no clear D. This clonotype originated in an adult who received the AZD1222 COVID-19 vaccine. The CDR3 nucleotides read TGTGCCAGCAGTCCGAACTCAAACAATGAGCAGTTCTTC. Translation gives CASSPNSNNEQFF.